This is a list of T cell receptor beta chains from one sample in a study of blood T cell repertoires in COVID-19. Measured with immunoSEQ multiplex PCR; TCRdb has only the in-frame clones, and not every one. The table lists about 140,000 clones, under 80% of them singletons. The source material was peripheral blood. Every receptor here comes from an elderly man with acute or convalescent COVID-19. The CDR3 runs from the conserved cysteine through the conserved F or W. D genes are given only for firm matches. Expanded clones get a size class; other rows say once, few or many, or leave the size out.

CDR3nt: TGTGCCAGCAGCCCAACTAGCGGGGGGCACCAAGAGACCCAGTACTTC; CDR3aa: CASSPTSGGHQETQYF; v_gene: TRBV11-2; abundance: few; j_gene: TRBJ2-5; len: 16; d_gene: TRBD2
CDR3nt: TGTGCCAGCAGCTACTCAGGGGGGAACTACAATGAGCAGTTCTTC; CDR3aa: CASSYSGGNYNEQFF; v_gene: TRBV7-8; abundance: .; j_gene: TRBJ2-1; len: 15; d_gene: .
CDR3nt: TGTGCCAGCAGTAGGGCGGGTGAAGCTTTCTTT; CDR3aa: CASSRAGEAFF; v_gene: TRBV28; abundance: .; j_gene: TRBJ1-1; len: 11; d_gene: .
CDR3nt: TGTGCCATCAGTGATAGCGGGGGGAAGGTCGGGGAGCTGTTTTTT; CDR3aa: CAISDSGGKVGELFF; v_gene: TRBV10-3; abundance: .; j_gene: TRBJ2-2; len: 15; d_gene: TRBD2
CDR3nt: TGCAGCGTTGAGGGACAGGTGAACACTGAAGCTTTCTTT; CDR3aa: CSVEGQVNTEAFF; v_gene: TRBV29-1; abundance: once; j_gene: TRBJ1-1; len: 13; d_gene: TRBD1
CDR3nt: TGTGCCAGCAGCCAATCTAGCGGGGCGCGTTCAGATACGCAGTATTTT; CDR3aa: CASSQSSGARSDTQYF; v_gene: TRBV5-8; abundance: .; j_gene: TRBJ2-3; len: 16; d_gene: TRBD2
CDR3nt: TGTGCCAGCAGCCACTCACGGGACAGACTCTATGGCTACACCTTC; CDR3aa: CASSHSRDRLYGYTF; v_gene: TRBV6-2/TRBV6-3; abundance: .; j_gene: TRBJ1-2; len: 15; d_gene: TRBD1
CDR3nt: TGTGCCAGCAGGAACTTGAGAGAGCAGTACTTC; CDR3aa: CASRNLREQYF; v_gene: TRBV6-5; abundance: .; j_gene: TRBJ2-7; len: 11; d_gene: .
CDR3nt: TGTGCCAGCAGCTTAAAGCCCTGGTCGGATACGCAGTATTTT; CDR3aa: CASSLKPWSDTQYF; v_gene: TRBV7-6; abundance: .; j_gene: TRBJ2-3; len: 14; d_gene: .
CDR3nt: TGTGCCAGCAGTTTAGGTGCGGGGCAGCCCCAGCATTTT; CDR3aa: CASSLGAGQPQHF; v_gene: TRBV28; abundance: .; j_gene: TRBJ1-5; len: 13; d_gene: .